This T cell receptor beta chain appears in the sequencing data of a study of blood T cell repertoires in COVID-19. On the study more broadly: Samples came from the United States, Italy and Spain, spanning acute and convalescent COVID-19. The cDNA or gDNA used as material had been derived from T cells, B-cell-depleted T cells, or PBMCs.

Per the authors' pipeline: Nucleated cell counts were estimated from reference gene primer amplification. Assay used: immunoSEQ multiplex PCR; TCRdb lists only in-frame clones, some missing. V and J calls and clone size follow that table, whereas D and trimming were derived from the DNA. In the table there are 360,000 or so clones, roughly 90% of which are singletons. Trimming removed 5 bases at V and 1 base at J, with 11 bases between. The length of the CDR3 is 14 residues. Germline V gene lookup returns CDR1 LNHDA and CDR2 SQIVND (reference sequence). One Seattle source followed patients from active infection through their disease course.

The sequence was obtained from a woman in her sixties or seventies with COVID-19, enrolled during active disease. The specimen was peripheral blood. The rearrangement joins TRBV19 to TRBJ2-5, with a weak D call TRBD2 (5 bases). The CDR3 sequence: CASSPAGVQETQYF. CDR3 bases: TGTGCCAGTAGTCCCGCCGGGGTCCAAGAGACCCAGTACTTC.